Shown below are 6 T cell receptor beta chains from a single sample sequenced in a study of a mutant IDH1 vaccine in newly diagnosed glioma (dated by TCRdb to the early 2020s). Antigens for these TCRs are unknown. Libraries were made using the immunoSEQ multiplex PCR assay. TCRdb limited this immuneACCESS table to in-frame rearrangements with V and J called. A share of clones is missing; checked studies link under half to unresolved V genes, and the rest is unexplained. The sample yields about 32,000 clones; 81% were counted once. Approximately 15% of the sample belongs to the ten largest clones. Interpreted using the paper, the time point label stands for: week 35, safety follow-up. Each vaccine dose was 300 ug of a 20-mer mutant IDH1 peptide in Montanide, given subcutaneously with topical imiquimod. The sequenced sample was PBMCs, obtained from a glioma patient whose treatment included an IDH1 peptide vaccine. These TCRs come from a man aged 30 to 39 with glioma.

This sequence joins TRBV2 and TRBJ1-4, with 8 nucleotides matching TRBD1. The CDR3 length is 14 residues. The trim removed 8 bases at V and 7 bases at J, leaving 9 bases unmatched. Looked up from germline, CDR1 is SNHLY and CDR2 is FYNNEI. Here the CDR3 DNA reads TGTGCCAGCGCCCCGGACAGGGCTTCTGAAAAACTGTTTTTT. It is translated as CASAPDRASEKLFF.

For the CDR3, the DNA is TGTGCCAGCAGTATGGCGCGTGGCTACGAGCAGTACTTC. It codes for CASSMARGYEQYF. The rearrangement joins TRBV6-1 to TRBJ2-7; D unresolved. Trimming stripped 5 bases from V and 3 bases from J, with 11 bases between. Germline V gives CDR1 MNHNS, CDR2 SASEGT. CDR3 length equals 13 residues.

This clone came up a few times. The chain uses TRBV4-1 and TRBJ1-5; 8 nucleotides align to TRBD1. The CDR3 extends over 15 amino acids. The ends lost 2 bases at V and 5 bases at J; junction bases unmatched: 5. From germline, CDR1 is MGHRA and CDR2 YSYEKL. The CDR3 spells CASSQTTQGDQPQHF. The CDR3 DNA sequence: TGCGCCAGCAGCCAAACAACACAGGGGGATCAGCCCCAGCATTTT.

A remark on this clone: At one end the junction does not follow the germline gene, possibly because of a read error. The chain employs TRBV9 and TRBJ2-1; D uncertain. CDR1 SGDLS and CDR2 YYNGEE come from the germline V gene. This CDR3 is 12 amino acids long. The CDR3 nucleotides are TGTGCCAGCAGCGTAAGTTCAGCGTCGGTGATCTTC. Amino acids: CASSVSSASVIF.

This chain uses TRBV18 with TRBJ1-4, with D perhaps TRBD1 (5 bases). Trimming stripped 1 base from V and 5 bases from J, with 11 bases between. Germline lookup yields CDR1 KGHSH and CDR2 LQKENI. This CDR3 spans 15 amino acids. The CDR3 loop is CASSPQGRGNEKLFF. CDR3 sequence (DNA): TGTGCCAGCTCACCACAGGGACGGGGAAATGAAAAACTGTTTTTT.

This chain connects TRBV27 to TRBJ1-5; D is uncertain. Trimming pared 5 bases from V and 2 bases from J, leaving 10 bases between. The CDR3 has 14 residues. Per germline, CDR1 MNHEY and CDR2 SMNVEV (reference sequence). The CDR3, as DNA: TGTGCCAGCAGTCCCTTGGATGGCAATCAGCCCCAGCATTTT. This codes for CASSPLDGNQPQHF.